These T cell receptor beta chains were read from a single sample in a study of patients and donors after allogeneic stem cell transplantation. TCRdb reprocessed the RT-PCR reads with MiXCR, giving one entry per CDR3 protein. The table has hundreds of thousands of distinct CDR3 sequences, roughly 17% seen once. Sequenced sample: blood, either unsorted or a sorted T cell fraction (not recorded which). Receptors were obtained from a human donor who was either an allogeneic HSCT recipient or a stem cell or donor lymphocyte infusion donor (not recorded which). It is not recorded whose cells these are; they may come from a transplant donor. Each CDR3 is given with its conserved first and last residue. D genes are given only for firm matches. Rows may omit the clone size; those that give it use once, few, many or a size class.

>TRBJ2-1|.|TRBD2|TRBV20-1
TGCAGTGCTAGAGATCTAAGTACTAGCGGGAGTAATGAGCAGTTCTTC
CSARDLSTSGSNEQFF
>TRBJ2-1|.|TRBD1|TRBV5-4
TGTGCCAGCAGCTACGGACAGGGATGGAATGAGCAGTTCTTC
CASSYGQGWNEQFF
>TRBJ2-2|many|.|TRBV5-1
TGCGCCAGCAGCTTTCGGACAGATTACACCGGGGAGCTGTTTTTT
CASSFRTDYTGELFF
>TRBJ2-7|few|.|TRBV7-3
TGTGCCAGCAGCTTAAACAGGGCTGTTTTTAACGAGCAGTACTTC
CASSLNRAVFNEQYF
>TRBJ2-2|many|TRBD2|TRBV5-1
TGCGCCAGCAGCTTGGGGCTAGCGGTCAGCGGGGAGCTGTTTTTT
CASSLGLAVSGELFF
>TRBJ2-5|.|.|TRBV1
TGCACCAGCAGCCAAGAGGGCCCCGGACAGTCTGGGGAGACCCAGTACTTC
CTSSQEGPGQSGETQYF
>TRBJ2-1|many|.|TRBV21-1
TGTGCCAGCAGCAAACATATTACTAGCGGGGAATACAATGAGCAGTTCTTC
CASSKHITSGEYNEQFF
>TRBJ1-4|.|TRBD1|TRBV7-6
TGTGCCAGCAGCTTAGACCCGATCAGGGGGAGAAATGAAAAACTGTTTTTT
CASSLDPIRGRNEKLFF
>TRBJ2-7|few|.|TRBV6-1
TGTGCCAGCACCCGAGGGGTCCCCTACGAGCAGTACTTC
CASTRGVPYEQYF
>TRBJ2-7|few|.|TRBV6-5
TGTGCCAGCAGTTACGGTCAAGGATCCTACGAGCAGTACTTC
CASSYGQGSYEQYF
>TRBJ2-7|few|.|TRBV7-9
TGTGCCAGCAGCTTAGCGTCGGGACTCAACTACGAGCAGTACTTC
CASSLASGLNYEQYF
>TRBJ2-7|few|.|TRBV3-1
TGTGCCAGCAGCCCCGGGCCCCCCTCCTACGAGCAGTACTTC
CASSPGPPSYEQYF
>TRBJ1-1|.|TRBD1|TRBV6-4
TGTGCCAGCAGCCGGACAGGGGAGAGGGATGAAGTTTTCTTT
CASSRTGERDEVFF
>TRBJ2-3|few|TRBD2|TRBV24-1
TGTGCCACCAGTGATCGGACTAGCGGGAACACAGATACGCAGTATTTT
CATSDRTSGNTDTQYF
>TRBJ1-6|many|TRBD1|TRBV6-1
TGTGCCAGCAGGCTACAGGGGCCCAATTCACCCCTCCACTTT
CASRLQGPNSPLHF
>TRBJ2-6|.|.|TRBV12-3/TRBV12-4
TGTGCCAGCAGTTTCCGTATAAGCTCTGGGGCCAACGTCCTGACTTTC
CASSFRISSGANVLTF
>TRBJ2-7|.|.|TRBV7-9
TGTGCCAGCAGCTTAGATGTGGGGCTCTACGAGCAGTACTTC
CASSLDVGLYEQYF
>TRBJ2-7|few|.|TRBV2
TGTGCCAGCAATCTAGTGAGCGAGCAGTACTTC
CASNLVSEQYF
>TRBJ2-5|.|.|TRBV21-1
TGTGCCAGCAGCAAAAGCCAGATCAGGGAGACCCAGTACTTC
CASSKSQIRETQYF
>TRBJ2-7|many|.|TRBV20-1
TGCAGTGCAGAGCTTCCGGGACCGGCCTCCTACGAGCAGTACTTC
CSAELPGPASYEQYF
>TRBJ1-4|few|.|TRBV2
TGTGCCAGCAGGGGTGGCAGGGTCCCTGGAGAAAAACTGTTTTTT
CASRGGRVPGEKLFF
>TRBJ2-1|.|TRBD2|TRBV7-3
TGTGCCAGCAGGGCAGCGGGAGGGCATGAGCAGTTCTTC
CASRAAGGHEQFF
>TRBJ1-1|many|TRBD1|TRBV20-1
TGCAGTGCCTTCGACAGGGGTGGGACTGAAGCTTTCTTT
CSAFDRGGTEAFF
>TRBJ2-5|few|TRBD1|TRBV6-5
TGTGCCAGCAGTTACTCAAACTCAGGGGGTGGAGAGACCCAGTACTTC
CASSYSNSGGGETQYF
>TRBJ2-5|.|.|TRBV21-1
TGTGCCAGCAGCAAGGGGACACTTGGAGAGACCCAGTACTTC
CASSKGTLGETQYF